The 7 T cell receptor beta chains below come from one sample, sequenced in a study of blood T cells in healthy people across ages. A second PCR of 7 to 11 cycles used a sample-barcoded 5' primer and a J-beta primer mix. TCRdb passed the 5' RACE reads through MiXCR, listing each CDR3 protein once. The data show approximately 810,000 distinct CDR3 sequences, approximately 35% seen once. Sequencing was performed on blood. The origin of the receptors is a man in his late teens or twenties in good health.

The CDR3 coding sequence is TGCGCCAGCAGCCAAACAAGGGGGGGGCACACTGAAGCTTTCTTT. It codes for CASSQTRGGHTEAFF. This chain joins TRBV5-1 and TRBJ1-1; a weak D match, TRBD1 (6 bases). The length of the CDR3 is 15 residues. Trimming cost V 4 bases and J 3 bases, with 16 bases left between them. CDR1 and CDR2 (germline): SGHRS, YFSETQ.

As DNA, the CDR3 is TGCAATGCCCAGGGTGGTCTAGCGGGGGGGACGTCCTACAATGAGCAGTTCTTC. Amino acids: CNAQGGLAGGTSYNEQFF. V gene TRBV20-1 combines with J gene TRBJ2-1, with 12 bases matching TRBD2. CDR3 length equals 18 residues. Germline CDR1 reads DFQATT; CDR2 reads SNEGSKA (reference sequence).

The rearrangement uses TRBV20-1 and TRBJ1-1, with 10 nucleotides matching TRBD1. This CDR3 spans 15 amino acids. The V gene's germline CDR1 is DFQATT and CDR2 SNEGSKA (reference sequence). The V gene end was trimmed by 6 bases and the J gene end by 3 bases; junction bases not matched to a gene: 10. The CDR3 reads CSAPRQGAAYTEAFF. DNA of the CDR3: TGCAGTGCGCCAAGACAGGGGGCGGCTTACACTGAAGCTTTCTTT.

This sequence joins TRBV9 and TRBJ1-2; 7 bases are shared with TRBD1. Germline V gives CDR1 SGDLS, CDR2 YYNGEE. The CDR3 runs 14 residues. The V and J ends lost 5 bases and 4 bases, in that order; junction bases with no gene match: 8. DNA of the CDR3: TGTGCCAGCAGTCAAAGACAGGGCCTCTATGGCTACACCTTC. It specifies CASSQRQGLYGYTF.

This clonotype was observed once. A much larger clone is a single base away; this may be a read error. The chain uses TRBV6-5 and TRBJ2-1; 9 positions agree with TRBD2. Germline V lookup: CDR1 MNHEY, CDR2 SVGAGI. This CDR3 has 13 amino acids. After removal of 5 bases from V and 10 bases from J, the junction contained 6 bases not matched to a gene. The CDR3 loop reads CASSTTTSGEQFF. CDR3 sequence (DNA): TGTGCCAGCAGTACGACGACTAGCGGCGAGCAGTTCTTC.

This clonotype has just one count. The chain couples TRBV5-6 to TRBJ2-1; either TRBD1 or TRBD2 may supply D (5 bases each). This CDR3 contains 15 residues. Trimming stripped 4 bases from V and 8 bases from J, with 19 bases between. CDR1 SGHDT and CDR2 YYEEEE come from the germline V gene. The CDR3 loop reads CASSVPGTGLDEQFF. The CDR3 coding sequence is TGTGCCAGCAGCGTACCCGGGACCGGGCTAGATGAGCAGTTCTTC.

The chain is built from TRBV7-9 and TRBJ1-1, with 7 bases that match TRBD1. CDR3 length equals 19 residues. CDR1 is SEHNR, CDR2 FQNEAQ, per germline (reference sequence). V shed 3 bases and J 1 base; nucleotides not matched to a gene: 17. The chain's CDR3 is CASSFPPVRQGTENTEAFF. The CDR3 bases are TGTGCCAGCAGCTTTCCCCCCGTAAGACAGGGAACAGAGAACACTGAAGCTTTCTTT.